This TCR beta chain stems from a study of T cell changes during pregnancy in multiple sclerosis. Looked up from germline, CDR1 is SGHTA and CDR2 is FQGTGA. The CDR3 is 19 residues long. The J segment lost 9 bases and the V segment lost 5 bases, leaving 22 bases of the junction unmatched. This clone came up once. Sequenced by immunoSEQ multiplex PCR; TCRdb stores in-frame clones only, minus some. Of around 60,000 clones in the sample, 90% to 95% were seen once. The J gene is TRBJ2-3, the V gene TRBV7-3; 11 bases are a match to TRBD2. The receptor was derived from a female donor with multiple sclerosis, enrolled in a pregnancy study. Sequenced here: CD4+ T cells from peripheral blood mononuclear cells, sampled before pregnancy. This CDR3 is CASSPQGLAGGPRQITQYF. The CDR3 region has the DNA TGTGCCAGCAGCCCTCAAGGGTTAGCGGGAGGGCCAAGGCAGATAACGCAGTATTTT.